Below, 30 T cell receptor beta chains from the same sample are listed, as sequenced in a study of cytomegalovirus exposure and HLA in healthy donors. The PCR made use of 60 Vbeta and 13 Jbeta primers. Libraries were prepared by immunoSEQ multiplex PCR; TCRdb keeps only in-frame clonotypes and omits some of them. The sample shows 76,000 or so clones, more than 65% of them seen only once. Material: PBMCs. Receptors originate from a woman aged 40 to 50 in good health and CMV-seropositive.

DNA for the CDR3: TGTGCCAGCAGTTTTAGGGGCTCCTACGAGCAGTACTTC. This translates into CASSFRGSYEQYF. The chain joins TRBV6-6 to TRBJ2-7; D is possibly TRBD1 (5 bases). In germline, CDR1 is MNHNY, CDR2 SVGAGI (reference sequence). Trimming removed 4 bases from V and 0 bases from J, with 7 bases in between. The CDR3 spans 13 residues.

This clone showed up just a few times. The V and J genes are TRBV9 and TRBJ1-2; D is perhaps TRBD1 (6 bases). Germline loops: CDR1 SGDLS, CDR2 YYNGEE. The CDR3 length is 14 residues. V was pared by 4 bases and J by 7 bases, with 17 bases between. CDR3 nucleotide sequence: TGTGCCAGCAGCCACGGGGACACGGACTCTGGCTACACCTTC. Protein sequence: CASSHGDTDSGYTF.

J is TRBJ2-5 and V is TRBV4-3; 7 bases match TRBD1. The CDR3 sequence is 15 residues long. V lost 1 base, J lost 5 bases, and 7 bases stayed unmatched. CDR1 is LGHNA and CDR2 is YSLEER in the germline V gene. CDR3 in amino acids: CASSQGNRGGETQYF. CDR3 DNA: TGCGCCAGCAGCCAAGGGAACAGGGGCGGGGAGACCCAGTACTTC.

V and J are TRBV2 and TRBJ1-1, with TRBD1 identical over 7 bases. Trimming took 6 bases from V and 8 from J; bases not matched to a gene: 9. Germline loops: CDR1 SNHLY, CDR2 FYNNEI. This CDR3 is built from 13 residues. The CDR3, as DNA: TGTGCCAGCAGGGGAGACAGGGCCGAGGAAGCTTTCTTT. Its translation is CASRGDRAEEAFF.

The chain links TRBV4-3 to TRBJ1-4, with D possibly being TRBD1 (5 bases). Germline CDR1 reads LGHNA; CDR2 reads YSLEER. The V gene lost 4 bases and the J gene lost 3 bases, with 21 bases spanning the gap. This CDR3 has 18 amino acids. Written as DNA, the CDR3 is TGCGCCAGCAGCCGACAAGATTTACGGCAGGGCCCTAATGAAAAACTGTTTTTT. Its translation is CASSRQDLRQGPNEKLFF.

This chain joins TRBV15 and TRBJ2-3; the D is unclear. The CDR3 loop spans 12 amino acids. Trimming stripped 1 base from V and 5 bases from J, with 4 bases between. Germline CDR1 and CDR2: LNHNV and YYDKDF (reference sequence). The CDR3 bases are TGTGCCACCAGCAGAGCAGTAGATACGCAGTATTTT. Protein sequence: CATSRAVDTQYF.

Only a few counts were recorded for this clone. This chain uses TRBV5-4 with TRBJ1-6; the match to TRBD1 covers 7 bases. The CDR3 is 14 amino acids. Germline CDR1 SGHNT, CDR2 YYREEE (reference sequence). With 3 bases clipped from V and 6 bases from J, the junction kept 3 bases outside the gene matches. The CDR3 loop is CASSWGQSNSPLHF. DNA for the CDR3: TGTGCCAGCAGCTGGGGACAGTCTAATTCACCCCTCCACTTT.

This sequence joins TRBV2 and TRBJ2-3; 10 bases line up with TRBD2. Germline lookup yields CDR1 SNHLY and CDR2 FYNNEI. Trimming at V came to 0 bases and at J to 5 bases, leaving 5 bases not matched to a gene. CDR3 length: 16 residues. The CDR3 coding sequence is TGTGCCAGCAGTGAAGCTAGCGGGGGGCCAGGAGATACGCAGTATTTT. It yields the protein CASSEASGGPGDTQYF.

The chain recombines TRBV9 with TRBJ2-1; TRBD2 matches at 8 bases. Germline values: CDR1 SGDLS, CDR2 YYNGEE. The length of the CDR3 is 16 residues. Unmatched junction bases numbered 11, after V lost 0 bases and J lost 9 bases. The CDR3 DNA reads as TGTGCCAGCAGCGTAGCGGCGGGGGGCCTCTCTGGTGAGCAGTTCTTC. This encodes CASSVAAGGLSGEQFF. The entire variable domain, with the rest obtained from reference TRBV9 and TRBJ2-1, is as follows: DSGVTQTPKHLITATGQRVTLRCSPRSGDLSVYWYQQSLDQGLQFLIQYYNGEERAKGNILERFSAQQFPDLHSELNLSSLELGDSALYFCASSVAAGGLSGEQFFGPGTRLTVL.

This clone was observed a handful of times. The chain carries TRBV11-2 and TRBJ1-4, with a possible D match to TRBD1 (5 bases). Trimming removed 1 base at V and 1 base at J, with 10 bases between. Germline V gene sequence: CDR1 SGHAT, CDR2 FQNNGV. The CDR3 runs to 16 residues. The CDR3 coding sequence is TGTGCCAGCAGCTTAGGGGGGGAGTTAACTAATGAAAAACTGTTTTTT. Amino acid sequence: CASSLGGELTNEKLFF.

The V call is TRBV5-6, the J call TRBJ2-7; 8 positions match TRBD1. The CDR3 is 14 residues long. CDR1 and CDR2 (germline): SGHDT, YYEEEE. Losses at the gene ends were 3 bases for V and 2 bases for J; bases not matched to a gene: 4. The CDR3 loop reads CASSSRQGPYEQYF. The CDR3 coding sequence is TGTGCCAGCAGCTCCAGACAGGGGCCCTACGAGCAGTACTTC. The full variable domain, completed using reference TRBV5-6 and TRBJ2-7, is DAGVTQSPTHLIKTRGQQVTLRCSPKSGHDTVSWYQQALGQGPQFIFQYYEEEERQRGNFPDRFSGHQFPNYSSELNVNALLLGDSALYLCASSSRQGPYEQYFGPGTRLTVT.

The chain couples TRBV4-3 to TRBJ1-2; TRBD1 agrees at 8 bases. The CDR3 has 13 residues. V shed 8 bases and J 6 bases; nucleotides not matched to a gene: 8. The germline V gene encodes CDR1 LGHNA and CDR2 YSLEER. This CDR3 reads CASRDRGSNGYTF. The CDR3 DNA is TGCGCCAGCCGCGACAGGGGCTCGAATGGCTACACCTTC.

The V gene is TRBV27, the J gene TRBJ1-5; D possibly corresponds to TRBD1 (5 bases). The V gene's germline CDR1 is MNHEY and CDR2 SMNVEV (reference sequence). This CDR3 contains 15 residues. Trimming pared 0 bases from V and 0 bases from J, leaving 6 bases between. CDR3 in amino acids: CASSLSTASNQPQHF. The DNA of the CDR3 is TGTGCCAGCAGTTTATCGACAGCTAGCAATCAGCCCCAGCATTTT.

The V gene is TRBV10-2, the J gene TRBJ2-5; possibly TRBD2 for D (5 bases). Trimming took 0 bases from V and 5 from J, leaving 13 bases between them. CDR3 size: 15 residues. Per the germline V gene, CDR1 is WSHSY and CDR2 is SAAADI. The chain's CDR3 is CASSESLRDYETQYF. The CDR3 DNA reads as TGCGCCAGCAGTGAGTCGTTACGGGATTATGAGACCCAGTACTTC.

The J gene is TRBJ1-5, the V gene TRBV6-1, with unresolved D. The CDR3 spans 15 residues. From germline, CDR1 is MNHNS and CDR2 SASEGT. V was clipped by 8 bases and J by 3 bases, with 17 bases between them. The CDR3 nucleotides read TGTGCCAGCTCCTGGACGGGGTTTGACAATCAGCCCCAGCATTTT. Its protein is CASSWTGFDNQPQHF.

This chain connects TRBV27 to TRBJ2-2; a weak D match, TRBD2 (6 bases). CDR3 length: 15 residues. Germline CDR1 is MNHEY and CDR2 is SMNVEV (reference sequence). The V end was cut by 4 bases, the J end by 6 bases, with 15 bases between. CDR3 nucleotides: TGTGCCAGCAGTTCCGGGACTGTGGTTCCCGGGGAGCTGTTTTTT. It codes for CASSSGTVVPGELFF.

This CDR3 reads CAISESQGVNYGYTF. The CDR3 nucleotides are TGTGCCATCAGTGAGTCCCAAGGGGTAAACTATGGCTACACCTTC. The chain has TRBV10-3 and TRBJ1-2; possible D gene TRBD1, 5 bases. Trimming pared 0 bases from V and 2 bases from J, leaving 10 bases between. This CDR3 spans 15 amino acids. Germline V gene data show CDR1 as ENHRY and CDR2 as SYGVKD.

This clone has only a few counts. The CDR3 nucleotides are TGTGCCTGGAGTTTCGGTTCAACAGATACGCAGTATTTT. This codes for CAWSFGSTDTQYF. The chain links TRBV30 to TRBJ2-3; D unresolved. Germline CDR1 and CDR2: GTSNPN and SVGIG (reference sequence). The CDR3 sequence is 13 residues long. V was trimmed by 2 bases and J by 3 bases, leaving 9 bases between them.

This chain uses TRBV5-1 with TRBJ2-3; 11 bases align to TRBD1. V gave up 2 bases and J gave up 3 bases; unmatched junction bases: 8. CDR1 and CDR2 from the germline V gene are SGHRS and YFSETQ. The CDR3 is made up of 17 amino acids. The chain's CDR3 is CASSFGQGASWTDTQYF. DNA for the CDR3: TGCGCCAGCAGCTTTGGACAGGGGGCGAGTTGGACAGATACGCAGTATTTT.

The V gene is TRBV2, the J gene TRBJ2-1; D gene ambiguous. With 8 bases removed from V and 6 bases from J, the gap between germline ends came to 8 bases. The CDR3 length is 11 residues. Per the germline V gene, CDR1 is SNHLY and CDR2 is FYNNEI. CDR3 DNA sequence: TGTGCCAGCCGGAGCATCAATGAGCAGTTCTTC. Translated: CASRSINEQFF. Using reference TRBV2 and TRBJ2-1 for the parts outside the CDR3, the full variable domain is EPEVTQTPSHQVTQMGQEVILRCVPISNHLYFYWYRQILGQKVEFLVSFYNNEISEKSEIFDDQFSVERPDGSNFTLKIRSTKLEDSAMYFCASRSINEQFFGPGTRLTVL.

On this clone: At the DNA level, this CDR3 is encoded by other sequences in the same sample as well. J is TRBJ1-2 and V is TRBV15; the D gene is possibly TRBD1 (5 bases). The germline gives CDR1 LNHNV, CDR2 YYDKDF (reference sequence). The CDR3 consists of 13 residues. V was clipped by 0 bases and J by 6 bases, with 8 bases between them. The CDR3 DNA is TGTGCCACCAGCAGAGAGGAAGGGGATGGCTACACCTTC. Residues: CATSREEGDGYTF.

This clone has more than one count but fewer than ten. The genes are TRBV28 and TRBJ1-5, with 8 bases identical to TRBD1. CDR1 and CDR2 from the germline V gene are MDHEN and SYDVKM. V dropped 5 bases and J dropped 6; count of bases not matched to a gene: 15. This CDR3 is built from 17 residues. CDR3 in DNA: TGTGCCAGCAGTAGAACTTCCGGCAGGGGGCTTGGTCAGCCCCAGCATTTT. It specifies CASSRTSGRGLGQPQHF.

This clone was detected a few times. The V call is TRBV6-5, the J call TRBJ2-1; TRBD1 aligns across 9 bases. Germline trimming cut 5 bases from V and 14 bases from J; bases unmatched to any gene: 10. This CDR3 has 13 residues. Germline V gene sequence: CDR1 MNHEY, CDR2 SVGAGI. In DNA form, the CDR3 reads TGTGCCAGCAGTGTACAGGGGGCCGCCGGAAAGTTCTTC. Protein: CASSVQGAAGKFF.

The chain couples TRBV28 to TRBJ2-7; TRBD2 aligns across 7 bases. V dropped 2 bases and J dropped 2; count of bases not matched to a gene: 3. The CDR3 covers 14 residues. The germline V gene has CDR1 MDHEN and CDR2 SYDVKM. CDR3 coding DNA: TGTGCCAGCAGTTTACCTGGGACTACCTACGAGCAGTACTTC. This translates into CASSLPGTTYEQYF.

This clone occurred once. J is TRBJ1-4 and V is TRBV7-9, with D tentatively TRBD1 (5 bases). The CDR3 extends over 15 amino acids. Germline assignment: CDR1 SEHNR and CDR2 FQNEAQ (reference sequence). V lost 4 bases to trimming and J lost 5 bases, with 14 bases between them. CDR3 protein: CASSSAGRKNEKLFF. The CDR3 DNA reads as TGTGCCAGCAGCTCCGCGGGACGGAAAAATGAAAAACTGTTTTTT.

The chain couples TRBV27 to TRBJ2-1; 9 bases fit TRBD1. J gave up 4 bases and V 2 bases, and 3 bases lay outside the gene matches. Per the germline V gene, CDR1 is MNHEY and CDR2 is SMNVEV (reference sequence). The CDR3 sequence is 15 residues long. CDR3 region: CASSLRDRDYNEQFF. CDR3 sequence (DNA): TGTGCCAGCAGTTTAAGGGACAGGGATTACAATGAGCAGTTCTTC.

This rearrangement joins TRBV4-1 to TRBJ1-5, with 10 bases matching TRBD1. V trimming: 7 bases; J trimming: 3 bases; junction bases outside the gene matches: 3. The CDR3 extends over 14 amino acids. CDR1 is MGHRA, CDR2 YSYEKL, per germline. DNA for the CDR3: TGCGCCAGCAAAGGGACAGGGGCCAATCAGCCCCAGCATTTT. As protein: CASKGTGANQPQHF.

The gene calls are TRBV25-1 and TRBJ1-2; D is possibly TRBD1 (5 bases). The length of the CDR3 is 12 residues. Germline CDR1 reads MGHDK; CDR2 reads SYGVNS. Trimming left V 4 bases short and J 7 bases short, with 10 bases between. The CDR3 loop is CASSGRGRGYTF. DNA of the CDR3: TGTGCCAGCAGTGGAAGGGGCCGTGGCTACACCTTC.

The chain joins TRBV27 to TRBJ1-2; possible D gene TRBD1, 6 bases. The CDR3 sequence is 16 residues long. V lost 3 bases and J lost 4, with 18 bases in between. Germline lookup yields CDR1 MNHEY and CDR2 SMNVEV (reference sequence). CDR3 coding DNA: TGTGCCAGCAGTTTTTTTTCGACAGGACCCCCCTATGGCTACACCTTC. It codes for CASSFFSTGPPYGYTF.

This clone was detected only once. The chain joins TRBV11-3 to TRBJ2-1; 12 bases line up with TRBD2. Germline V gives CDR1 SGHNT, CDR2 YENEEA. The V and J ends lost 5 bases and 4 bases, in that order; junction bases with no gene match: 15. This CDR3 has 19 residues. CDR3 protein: CASSPWLLAGGPSYNEQFF. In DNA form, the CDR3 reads TGTGCCAGCAGCCCGTGGCTACTAGCGGGAGGCCCATCTTACAATGAGCAGTTCTTC.